This T cell receptor beta chain appears in the sequencing data of a study of blood T cell repertoires in COVID-19. The CDR3 is 15 amino acids. Looked up from germline, CDR1 is LGHDT and CDR2 is YNNKEL (reference sequence). V trimming: 1 base; J trimming: 5 bases; junction bases outside the gene matches: 5. The protocol was immunoSEQ multiplex PCR, while the TCRdb copy is restricted to in-frame clones and leaves out a portion. There are approximately 290,000 clones in the sample; 70% to 90% occur only once, and around an eighth lies in the top ten. The sequenced sample was peripheral blood. The rearrangement uses TRBV3-1 (or the pseudogene TRBV3-2) and TRBJ2-7; 10 bases agree with TRBD2. The TCR sequence derives from a woman aged 60-75 years with acute or convalescent COVID-19. CDR3 residues: CASSQVSTSGHEQYF. Here the CDR3 DNA reads TGTGCCAGCAGCCAAGTTTCGACTAGCGGGCACGAGCAGTACTTC.